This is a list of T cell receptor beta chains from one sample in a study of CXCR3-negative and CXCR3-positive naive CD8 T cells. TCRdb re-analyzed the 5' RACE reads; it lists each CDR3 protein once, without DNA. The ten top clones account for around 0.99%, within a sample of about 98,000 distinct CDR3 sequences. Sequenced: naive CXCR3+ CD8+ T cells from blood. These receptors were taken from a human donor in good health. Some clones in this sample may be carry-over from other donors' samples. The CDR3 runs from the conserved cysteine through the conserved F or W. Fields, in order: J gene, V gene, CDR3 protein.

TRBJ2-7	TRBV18	CASSPPFGEQYF
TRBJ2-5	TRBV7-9	CASSPLVGEETQYF
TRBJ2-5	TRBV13	CASSGGGETQYF
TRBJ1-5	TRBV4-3	CASSQGSGNQPQHF
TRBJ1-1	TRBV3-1	CASSQGEPMNTEAFF
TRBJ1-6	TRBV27	CASKGGSYNSPLHF
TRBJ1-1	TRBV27	CASSLSGEWTEAFF
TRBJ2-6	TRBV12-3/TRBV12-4	CASSFPGANVLTF
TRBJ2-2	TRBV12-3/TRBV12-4	CASSMTGELFF
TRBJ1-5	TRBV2	CASSADSYSNQPQHF